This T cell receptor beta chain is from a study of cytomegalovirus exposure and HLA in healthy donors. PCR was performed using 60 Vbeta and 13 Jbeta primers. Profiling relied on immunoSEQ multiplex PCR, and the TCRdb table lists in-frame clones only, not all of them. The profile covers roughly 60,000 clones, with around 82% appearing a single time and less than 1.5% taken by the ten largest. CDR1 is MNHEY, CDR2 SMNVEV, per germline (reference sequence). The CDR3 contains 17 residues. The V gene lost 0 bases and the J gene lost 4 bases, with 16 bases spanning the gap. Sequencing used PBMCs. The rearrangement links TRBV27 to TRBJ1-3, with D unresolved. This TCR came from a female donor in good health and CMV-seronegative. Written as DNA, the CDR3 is TGTGCCAGCAGTTTATCTCCCCCGGGAGCTTGGGGAAACACCATATATTTT. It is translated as CASSLSPPGAWGNTIYF.